This paragraph reports one T cell receptor beta chain. Original handling: Amplification of reference gene primers was used by the study to estimate nucleated cell counts. Sequencing used immunoSEQ multiplex PCR; TCRdb keeps in-frame clones, though not all of them. V, J and clone size derive from that table, while D and trimming were established from the DNA sequence. The sample has 150,000 or so clones, about 80% seen once. Patients of the Seattle cohort, enrolled during active infection, were followed longitudinally. This entry belongs to a study of blood T cell repertoires in COVID-19. Turning to the study itself: Donors in the United States, Italy and Spain gave samples during acute or convalescent COVID-19. T cells, B-cell-depleted T cells, or PBMCs provided the cDNA or gDNA that served as material.

Germline V gene data show CDR1 as SNHLY and CDR2 as FYNNEI. The CDR3 covers 13 residues. Trimming left V 4 bases short and J 4 bases short, with 8 bases between. Source material: peripheral blood. This sequence was found in a woman aged 60-75 years with COVID-19, enrolled during active disease. The chain is built from TRBV2 and TRBJ1-5, with unresolved D. The CDR3 nucleotides are TGTGCCAGCAGTGGGTCGGGGAATCAGCCCCAGCATTTT. As protein: CASSGSGNQPQHF.